A single sample is the source of the 25 T cell receptor beta chains below, sequenced in a study of blood T cell repertoires in COVID-19. TCRdb keeps only in-frame clones here, not all; method: immunoSEQ multiplex PCR. The data hold around 210,000 clones, with more than 65% observed a single time. The source material was peripheral blood. These receptors came from a human donor in a cohort sampled during active COVID-19.

This chain joins TRBV4-1 and TRBJ2-1; 8 nucleotides match TRBD1. With V trimmed by 4 bases and J by 4 bases, 9 bases remained unmatched. Germline lookup yields CDR1 MGHRA and CDR2 YSYEKL. The CDR3 spans 16 residues. The CDR3 loop is CASSPTPGQVYNEQFF. The CDR3 DNA reads as TGCGCCAGCAGCCCCACCCCGGGACAGGTATACAATGAGCAGTTCTTC.

J is TRBJ1-1 and V is TRBV2, with D perhaps TRBD1 (5 bases). Trimming took off 6 bases at V and 3 bases at J, with 20 bases between the two ends. In germline, CDR1 is SNHLY, CDR2 FYNNEI. The CDR3 sequence is 16 residues long. CDR3 region: CASSQYSQVGDTEAFF. The CDR3 coding sequence is TGTGCCAGCAGCCAATACTCACAGGTCGGAGACACTGAAGCTTTCTTT.

This clone appeared a single time. The rearrangement uses TRBV5-1 and TRBJ2-4; D gene unclear. The CDR3 length is 15 residues. V was shortened by 4 bases and J by 3 bases, with 14 bases between the two germline ends. From germline, CDR1 is SGHRS and CDR2 YFSETQ. The CDR3 nucleotides are TGCGCCAGCAGCCGGTTGACGCCAGGCAAAAACATTCAGTACTTC. It codes for CASSRLTPGKNIQYF.

The CDR3 region has the DNA TGTGCCAGTAGTATAGGCGGCAGACTCACTATCTACGAGCAGTACTTC. Translating gives CASSIGGRLTIYEQYF. The V and J genes are TRBV19 and TRBJ2-7; no definite D call. CDR1 and CDR2 from the germline V gene are LNHDA and SQIVND (reference sequence). The CDR3 sequence is 16 residues long. The germline V and J ends were trimmed by 1 base and 3 bases, with 16 bases remaining between them. Full variable domain (missing parts from reference TRBV19 and TRBJ2-7): DGGITQSPKYLFRKEGQNVTLSCEQNLNHDAMYWYRQDPGQGLRLIYYSQIVNDFQKGDIAEGYSVSREKKESFPLTVTSAQKNPTAFYLCASSIGGRLTIYEQYFGPGTRLTVT.

The CDR3 loop reads CASRSTQGTGQPQHF. The DNA of the CDR3 is TGTGCCAGCAGGTCGACACAGGGAACGGGACAGCCCCAGCATTTT. The chain couples TRBV6-6 to TRBJ1-5; weak D call: TRBD1 (6 bases). Germline V gives CDR1 MNHNY, CDR2 SVGAGI (reference sequence). This CDR3 spans 15 amino acids. The ends were cut back, 6 bases at V and 7 bases at J, with 19 bases in the middle.

This clone was counted a few times. The chain carries TRBV29-1 and TRBJ2-1; D is possibly TRBD1 (6 bases). The CDR3 has 12 amino acids. CDR1 and CDR2 from the germline V gene are SQVTM and ANQGSEA. CDR3 in amino acids: CGGQRLWHEQFF. The CDR3 DNA reads TGCGGCGGACAGAGGCTCTGGCATGAGCAGTTCTTC.

The gene calls are TRBV19 and TRBJ1-5, with 11 bases lining up with TRBD1. Germline V lookup: CDR1 LNHDA, CDR2 SQIVND (reference sequence). With 5 bases clipped from V and 6 bases from J, the junction kept 6 bases outside the gene matches. The CDR3 runs to 15 residues. CDR3 DNA sequence: TGTGCCAGTAGTCTTACCGGGACAGGGGGTCAGCCCCAGCATTTT. This gives the protein CASSLTGTGGQPQHF.

This clone was found a few times. The V and J genes are TRBV5-1 and TRBJ2-1; D unclear. V gave up 0 bases and J gave up 5 bases, with 9 bases separating them. CDR1 SGHRS and CDR2 YFSETQ come from the germline V gene. The CDR3 is 14 residues long. CDR3 sequence reads: CASSLGGPHNEQFF. The CDR3 DNA follows: TGCGCCAGCAGCTTGGGAGGTCCGCACAATGAGCAGTTCTTC.

The CDR3 DNA reads as TGTGCCAGCAGTGGCCGGATGGGGCAGGGTCCGAAACGCTATAGCAATCAGCCCCAGCATTTT. It is translated as CASSGRMGQGPKRYSNQPQHF. This rearrangement joins TRBV28 to TRBJ1-5, with TRBD1 as a possible D gene (5 bases). V was clipped by 5 bases and J by 0 bases, with 29 bases between them. The germline gives CDR1 MDHEN, CDR2 SYDVKM. CDR3 size: 21 residues.

This clone showed up just once. The CDR3 loop is CASSLKWVTGSYNEQFF. CDR3 coding DNA: TGTGCCAGCAGCTTAAAGTGGGTGACGGGGTCCTACAATGAGCAGTTCTTC. This chain links TRBV7-8 with TRBJ2-1; the D gene is possibly TRBD2 (5 bases). Germline CDR1 and CDR2: SGHVS and FQNEAQ. Trimming pared 2 bases from V and 1 base from J, leaving 15 bases between. The CDR3 contains 17 residues.

This clone appeared a few times. CDR3 amino acids: CASSESGGTSQFF. The DNA for the CDR3 is TGCGCCAGCAGTGAGTCTGGCGGGACTAGCCAGTTCTTC. The V gene is TRBV10-2, the J gene TRBJ2-1; TRBD2 matches at 9 bases. The CDR3 has 13 residues. After removal of 0 bases from V and 13 bases from J, the junction contained 4 bases not matched to a gene. Germline CDR1 reads WSHSY; CDR2 reads SAAADI.

The V call is TRBV12-5, the J call TRBJ1-1; D remains ambiguous. Germline-derived CDR1 and CDR2 are LGHNT and FRNRAP. There are 12 residues in the CDR3. V was clipped by 10 bases and J by 1 base, with 10 bases between them. The CDR3 sequence: CATRGGNTEAFF. As DNA, the CDR3 is TGTGCTACACGGGGAGGGAACACTGAAGCTTTCTTT.

The chain combines TRBV6-5 with TRBJ2-2; TRBD2 matches 7 bases. V was clipped by 3 bases and J by 1 base; unmatched bases: 2. This CDR3 spans 15 amino acids. Germline CDR1 and CDR2: MNHEY and SVGAGI. Here the CDR3 DNA reads TGTGCCAGCAGTTATGGGACTAAGAACACCGGGGAGCTGTTTTTT. Encoded protein: CASSYGTKNTGELFF.

The V gene is TRBV10-3, the J gene TRBJ1-3; TRBD1 matches 10 bases. This CDR3 contains 14 residues. Looked up from germline, CDR1 is ENHRY and CDR2 is SYGVKD. The V and J ends lost 7 bases and 7 bases, in that order; junction bases with no gene match: 7. The CDR3 DNA is TGTGCCATCATGCCGGGACAGGGGTGGAACACCATATATTTT. This translates into CAIMPGQGWNTIYF.

V usage is TRBV18 and J usage is TRBJ1-6, with 8 nucleotides matching TRBD1. Per germline, CDR1 KGHSH and CDR2 LQKENI. The V and J ends lost 3 bases and 7 bases, in that order; junction bases with no gene match: 5. The CDR3 runs 15 residues. The CDR3 sequence: CASSPDRARNSPLHF. CDR3 DNA: TGTGCCAGCTCACCGGACAGGGCTAGGAATTCACCCCTCCACTTT.

This clone occurred a few times. The J gene is TRBJ2-7, the V gene TRBV6-1; 7 nucleotides agree with TRBD1. This CDR3 region has 15 residues. Germline CDR1 is MNHNS and CDR2 is SASEGT. The V and J ends lost 1 base and 4 bases, in that order; junction bases with no gene match: 7. In nucleotides, the CDR3 is TGTGCCAGCAGTGAAGGAATGAGGGGGCGGTACGAGCAGTACTTC. It translates to CASSEGMRGRYEQYF.

This chain links TRBV6-1 with TRBJ1-4, with D uncertain. The CDR3 is made up of 16 amino acids. Germline assignment: CDR1 MNHNS and CDR2 SASEGT. V was trimmed by 2 bases and J by 3 bases, leaving 13 bases between them. CDR3 sequence reads: CASSESDKRANEKLFF. The DNA of the CDR3 is TGTGCCAGCAGTGAAAGCGATAAGAGGGCTAATGAAAAACTGTTTTTT.

This chain uses TRBV19 with TRBJ2-3, with 7 nucleotides matching TRBD2. The CDR3 is 16 amino acids. From germline, CDR1 is LNHDA and CDR2 SQIVND (reference sequence). The ends lost 4 bases at V and 5 bases at J; junction bases unmatched: 12. The CDR3: CASSNYGSGNVDTQYF. The CDR3 DNA reads TGTGCCAGTAGTAATTACGGGAGCGGGAATGTAGATACGCAGTATTTT.

V gene TRBV23-1 combines with J gene TRBJ2-7, with TRBD1 matching 7 bases. TRBV23-1 is an open reading frame whose function is uncertain. The CDR3 runs to 15 residues. V lost 0 bases to trimming and J lost 2 bases; unmatched junction nucleotides: 4. CDR3 amino acids: CASSQSGQYAYEQYF. CDR3 sequence (DNA): TGCGCCAGCAGTCAATCGGGACAGTATGCCTACGAGCAGTACTTC.

The chain recombines TRBV28 with TRBJ2-3, with D possibly being TRBD1 (6 bases). This CDR3 is 13 amino acids long. Trimming took 4 bases from V and 2 from J, leaving 7 bases between them. Germline CDR1 is MDHEN and CDR2 is SYDVKM. The CDR3 region is CASSWTATDTQYF. The CDR3 nucleotides are TGTGCCAGCAGTTGGACAGCCACAGATACGCAGTATTTT.

This clone was seen once. The chain is built from TRBV15 and TRBJ1-4; 9 bases align to TRBD1. This CDR3 is built from 14 residues. Germline V gene lookup returns CDR1 LNHNV and CDR2 YYDKDF (reference sequence). The ends lost 3 bases at V and 7 bases at J; junction bases unmatched: 3. The CDR3 sequence: CATSRDRGFEKLFF. CDR3 DNA sequence: TGTGCCACCAGCAGGGACAGGGGCTTTGAAAAACTGTTTTTT.

The chain recombines TRBV7-2 with TRBJ1-2, with D maybe TRBD1 (6 bases). This CDR3 is built from 14 residues. Per the germline V gene, CDR1 is SGHTA and CDR2 is FQGNSA. V lost 5 bases and J lost 2, with 12 bases in between. In DNA form, the CDR3 reads TGTGCCAGCAGCGGTCAGGGGACCAACTATGGCTACACCTTC. Amino acids: CASSGQGTNYGYTF.

This chain joins TRBV28 and TRBJ1-1; 10 nucleotides align to TRBD1. The CDR3 sequence is 14 residues long. The germline V gene has CDR1 MDHEN and CDR2 SYDVKM. Germline trimming cut 5 bases from V and 5 bases from J; bases unmatched to any gene: 5. CDR3 region: CASSETGGGTEAFF. As DNA, the CDR3 is TGTGCCAGCAGTGAGACAGGGGGCGGAACTGAAGCTTTCTTT. Full variable domain (remainder filled in from reference TRBV28 and TRBJ1-1): DVKVTQSSRYLVKRTGEKVFLECVQDMDHENMFWYRQDPGLGLRLIYFSYDVKMKEKGDIPEGYSVSREKKERFSLILESASTNQTSMYLCASSETGGGTEAFFGQGTRLTVV.

This rearrangement joins TRBV10-3 to TRBJ1-2, with D maybe TRBD1 (6 bases). Trimming removed 3 bases at V and 6 bases at J, with 17 bases between. CDR1 is ENHRY, CDR2 SYGVKD, per germline. The CDR3 runs 15 residues. CDR3 region: CAISDPGQGRDGYTF. The CDR3 DNA reads TGTGCCATCAGTGATCCGGGGCAGGGGAGGGATGGCTACACCTTC.

The DNA for the CDR3 is TGTGCCAGCAGTTTCTCAGGGCCCGCAGGGGGGACCCAGTACTTC. Amino acids: CASSFSGPAGGTQYF. The chain employs TRBV27 and TRBJ2-5; 7 bases are a match to TRBD1. The CDR3 has 15 amino acids. Germline assignment: CDR1 MNHEY and CDR2 SMNVEV (reference sequence). With 3 bases clipped from V and 7 bases from J, the junction kept 11 bases outside the gene matches.